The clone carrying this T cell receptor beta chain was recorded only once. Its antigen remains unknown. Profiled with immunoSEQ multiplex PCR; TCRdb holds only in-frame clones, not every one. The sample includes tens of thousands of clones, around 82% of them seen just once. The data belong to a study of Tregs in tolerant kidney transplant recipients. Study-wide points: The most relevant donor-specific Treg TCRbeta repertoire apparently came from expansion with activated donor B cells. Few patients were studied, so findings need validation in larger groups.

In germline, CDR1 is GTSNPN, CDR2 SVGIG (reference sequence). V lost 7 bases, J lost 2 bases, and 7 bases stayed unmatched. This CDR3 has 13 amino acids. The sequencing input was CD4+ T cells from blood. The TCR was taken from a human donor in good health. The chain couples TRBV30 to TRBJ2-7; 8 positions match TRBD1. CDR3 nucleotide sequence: TGTGCCTCCACCGGGACAGGACCCTACGAGCAGTACTTC. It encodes CASTGTGPYEQYF.